These 28 T cell receptor beta chains share one sample of origin, sequenced in a study of T cells after posttransplantation cyclophosphamide. Libraries were prepared by immunoSEQ multiplex PCR; TCRdb keeps only in-frame clonotypes and omits some of them. The top ten clones hold roughly 2.9% of a sample with about 47,000 clones, around 94% of them seen once. Sequenced sample: PBMCs. Receptors originate from a woman aged 45-65 years in good health and a related stem cell transplant donor.

V and J are TRBV18 and TRBJ2-7; 7 bases map to TRBD1. Germline V gene sequence: CDR1 KGHSH, CDR2 LQKENI. Trimming cost V 3 bases and J 0 bases; bases outside gene matches: 2. The CDR3 runs 14 residues. CDR3 in DNA: TGTGCCAGCTCACCCGACAGGGTCTCCTACGAGCAGTACTTC. Translating gives CASSPDRVSYEQYF.

The chain links TRBV13 to TRBJ1-1; a weak D match, TRBD1 (6 bases). Deletions cut 1 base from V and 2 bases from J, with 8 bases between. Germline CDR1 is PRHDT and CDR2 is FYEKMQ (reference sequence). This CDR3 has 14 amino acids. In DNA, the CDR3 is TGTGCCAGCAGCTTAGAGGGGGACAACACTGAAGCTTTCTTT. Amino acid sequence: CASSLEGDNTEAFF.

The chain employs TRBV27 and TRBJ2-2; 8 nucleotides match TRBD1. The CDR3 runs 15 residues. The germline V gene has CDR1 MNHEY and CDR2 SMNVEV (reference sequence). Trimming at V came to 3 bases and at J to 8 bases, leaving 8 bases not matched to a gene. CDR3: CASSFGTGGAGELFF. The CDR3 DNA reads as TGTGCCAGCAGTTTTGGGACAGGTGGGGCAGGGGAGCTGTTTTTT.

This clone was observed a few times. This chain connects TRBV19 to TRBJ1-2; 8 bases match TRBD1. Germline CDR1 and CDR2: LNHDA and SQIVND (reference sequence). Unmatched junction bases numbered 8, after V lost 4 bases and J lost 4 bases. CDR3 length equals 15 residues. For the CDR3, the DNA is TGTGCCAGTAGTACCCTGGACAGGGTAGTCTATGGCTACACCTTC. Translated: CASSTLDRVVYGYTF.

This rearrangement joins TRBV11-1 to TRBJ2-2; 9 nucleotides line up with TRBD2. Losses at the gene ends were 0 bases for V and 3 bases for J; bases not matched to a gene: 2. From germline, CDR1 is SGHAT and CDR2 FQDESV (reference sequence). This CDR3 contains 16 residues. The CDR3 DNA reads TGTGCCAGCAGCTTAGCGCTAGCGGGGTACACCGGGGAGCTGTTTTTT. Amino acid sequence: CASSLALAGYTGELFF.

The gene calls are TRBV30 and TRBJ2-7, with D tentatively TRBD2 (6 bases). V was shortened by 6 bases and J by 6 bases, with 21 bases between the two germline ends. From germline, CDR1 is GTSNPN and CDR2 SVGIG (reference sequence). This CDR3 has 14 residues. This chain's CDR3 is CACQTLAAAFEQYF. CDR3 coding DNA: TGTGCCTGCCAAACACTAGCCGCGGCGTTCGAGCAGTACTTC.

The chain combines TRBV4-1 with TRBJ1-5; D possibly corresponds to TRBD1 (6 bases). The CDR3 is 17 residues long. V was cut by 0 bases and J by 5 bases, with 17 bases left in between. Germline CDR1 is MGHRA and CDR2 is YSYEKL. The CDR3 region has the DNA TGCGCCAGCAGCCAAGATCGGGACACGGCTCCTCATCAGCCCCAGCATTTT. Residues: CASSQDRDTAPHQPQHF.

The genes are TRBV2 and TRBJ1-1, with TRBD1 matching over 7 bases. V shed 3 bases, J shed 0 bases, and the junction held 16 bases outside the gene matches. The germline gives CDR1 SNHLY, CDR2 FYNNEI. This CDR3 contains 19 residues. CDR3 nucleotides: TGTGCCAGCAGTGACCTGATCACAGGGGAACTAGGGATGAACACTGAAGCTTTCTTT. This sequence encodes CASSDLITGELGMNTEAFF.

The rearrangement links TRBV5-1 to TRBJ2-4; the match to TRBD1 covers 10 bases. This CDR3 region has 18 residues. Germline V lookup: CDR1 SGHRS, CDR2 YFSETQ. J lost 6 bases, V lost 6 bases, and 18 bases had no gene match. CDR3 region: CASTPWGQGSADSNIQYF. The DNA of the CDR3 is TGCGCCAGCACCCCTTGGGGACAGGGGTCCGCTGACTCAAACATTCAGTACTTC.

The V and J genes are TRBV5-1 and TRBJ2-3; TRBD2 matches 10 bases. Germline loops: CDR1 SGHRS, CDR2 YFSETQ. This CDR3 has 16 amino acids. Trimming at V came to 4 bases and at J to 2 bases, leaving 7 bases not matched to a gene. The CDR3 is CASSLGLARNTDTQYF. The CDR3 nucleotides read TGCGCCAGCAGCCTGGGACTAGCGCGGAACACAGATACGCAGTATTTT.

The chain joins TRBV28 to TRBJ1-1; 8 nucleotides align to TRBD1. This CDR3 has 14 amino acids. J gave up 5 bases and V 4 bases, and 6 bases lay outside the gene matches. In germline, CDR1 is MDHEN, CDR2 SYDVKM. The CDR3 coding sequence is TGTGCCAGCAGTTATCCAGGGGGCCGAACTGAAGCTTTCTTT. It is translated as CASSYPGGRTEAFF.

The chain combines TRBV7-8 with TRBJ2-7; D not resolved. The germline V gene has CDR1 SGHVS and CDR2 FQNEAQ. V lost 6 bases to trimming and J lost 3 bases, with 6 bases between them. CDR3 length: 11 amino acids. CDR3 protein: CASRSDYEQYF. Written as DNA, the CDR3 is TGTGCCAGCAGATCAGACTACGAGCAGTACTTC.

The chain has TRBV10-2 and TRBJ1-6; D is uncertain. V lost 1 base, J lost 5 bases, and 6 bases lay in between. The CDR3 spans 14 residues. Germline V lookup: CDR1 WSHSY, CDR2 SAAADI. The CDR3 reads CASSEFPDNSPLHF. CDR3 DNA: TGCGCCAGCAGTGAGTTTCCAGATAATTCACCCCTCCACTTT.

The gene calls are TRBV5-1 and TRBJ1-1; a weak D match, TRBD1 (5 bases). Germline-derived CDR1 and CDR2 are SGHRS and YFSETQ. V lost 0 bases and J lost 0, with 9 bases in between. The CDR3 sequence is 15 residues long. The CDR3 region is CASSLGQPMNTEAFF. CDR3 in DNA: TGCGCCAGCAGCTTGGGACAGCCCATGAACACTGAAGCTTTCTTT. Variable domain in full (rest from reference TRBV5-1 and TRBJ1-1): KAGVTQTPRYLIKTRGQQVTLSCSPISGHRSVSWYQQTPGQGLQFLFEYFSETQRNKGNFPGRFSGRQFSNSRSEMNVSTLELGDSALYLCASSLGQPMNTEAFFGQGTRLTVV.

This CDR3 reads CASSFVPSGSGETQYF. The CDR3 nucleotides are TGCGCCAGCAGCTTCGTCCCTAGCGGGAGTGGAGAGACCCAGTACTTC. This chain connects TRBV5-1 to TRBJ2-5, with 10 bases lining up with TRBD2. The germline V gene has CDR1 SGHRS and CDR2 YFSETQ. The CDR3 contains 16 residues. Trimming cost V 2 bases and J 4 bases; bases outside gene matches: 8.

The chain uses TRBV5-1 and TRBJ2-7; 13 bases line up with TRBD2. Germline CDR1 is SGHRS and CDR2 is YFSETQ. V gave up 4 bases and J gave up 1 base; unmatched junction bases: 5. There are 16 residues in the CDR3. CDR3: CASSRSTSGGSYEQYF. CDR3 nucleotides: TGCGCCAGCAGCCGGTCGACTAGCGGGGGGTCCTACGAGCAGTACTTC.

The rearrangement links TRBV9 to TRBJ1-1, with D possibly being TRBD1 (5 bases). The V and J ends lost 4 bases and 1 base respectively, with 14 bases between them. Germline assignment: CDR1 SGDLS and CDR2 YYNGEE. The CDR3 consists of 15 residues. The CDR3 region has the DNA TGTGCCAGCAGCATCACATGGGGGGGGAACACTGAAGCTTTCTTT. It codes for CASSITWGGNTEAFF. Full variable domain (outside the CDR3, taken from reference TRBV9 and TRBJ1-1): DSGVTQTPKHLITATGQRVTLRCSPRSGDLSVYWYQQSLDQGLQFLIQYYNGEERAKGNILERFSAQQFPDLHSELNLSSLELGDSALYFCASSITWGGNTEAFFGQGTRLTVV.

The rearrangement links TRBV28 to TRBJ2-3; 10 bases agree with TRBD1. The V gene's germline CDR1 is MDHEN and CDR2 SYDVKM. V dropped 8 bases and J dropped 2; count of bases not matched to a gene: 7. CDR3 length equals 15 residues. The CDR3 reads CASVGTGEITDTQYF. The DNA of the CDR3 is TGTGCCAGCGTGGGGACAGGGGAGATCACAGATACGCAGTATTTT. The variable domain in full, with the rest retrieved from reference TRBV28 and TRBJ2-3, is DVKVTQSSRYLVKRTGEKVFLECVQDMDHENMFWYRQDPGLGLRLIYFSYDVKMKEKGDIPEGYSVSREKKERFSLILESASTNQTSMYLCASVGTGEITDTQYFGPGTRLTVL.

The chain employs TRBV10-3 and TRBJ2-5, with D uncertain. V lost 6 bases to trimming and J lost 0 bases, with 14 bases between them. The CDR3 extends over 15 amino acids. The germline V gene has CDR1 ENHRY and CDR2 SYGVKD. The CDR3 is CAISENSWYQETQYF. The CDR3 DNA sequence: TGTGCCATCAGCGAAAACAGTTGGTACCAAGAGACCCAGTACTTC.

This clone was recorded once. This chain links TRBV29-1 with TRBJ1-4; D uncertain. The germline gives CDR1 SQVTM, CDR2 ANQGSEA. There are 13 residues in the CDR3. V was cut by 7 bases and J by 5 bases, with 14 bases left in between. This chain's CDR3 is CSAGGGSNEKLFF. In DNA form, the CDR3 reads TGCAGCGCCGGCGGAGGTTCGAATGAAAAACTGTTTTTT.

J is TRBJ1-6 and V is TRBV27; D is perhaps TRBD1 (6 bases). The V gene's germline CDR1 is MNHEY and CDR2 SMNVEV (reference sequence). This CDR3 is built from 14 residues. V was clipped by 7 bases and J by 10 bases, with 17 bases between them. The CDR3 region has the DNA TGTGCCAGCACCCGGCCAGGGGTAGAGTCACCCCTCCACTTT. Its protein product is CASTRPGVESPLHF.

The CDR3, as DNA: TGTGCCAGCAGCCGTGCATCTAGAACGTTCGAGCAGTACTTC. Amino acids: CASSRASRTFEQYF. V and J are TRBV21-1 and TRBJ2-7; whether TRBD2, the table's D call, matches the DNA was not checked. TRBV21-1 is labeled a pseudogene. CDR3 length: 14 amino acids.

The rearrangement links TRBV6-1 to TRBJ2-1; perhaps TRBD1 as D (5 bases). The CDR3 runs to 15 residues. Germline V gene data show CDR1 as MNHNS and CDR2 as SASEGT. The V end lost 3 bases, the J end lost 2 bases, and 11 bases lay between the germline ends. In nucleotides, the CDR3 is TGTGCCAGCAGTGAGCCAGGGAACCCCTACAATGAGCAGTTCTTC. Its translation is CASSEPGNPYNEQFF.

The chain has TRBV27 and TRBJ2-5; D possibly corresponds to TRBD1 (5 bases). Germline values: CDR1 MNHEY, CDR2 SMNVEV (reference sequence). Trimming took 0 bases from V and 4 from J, leaving 21 bases between them. CDR3 size: 18 residues. The CDR3 sequence is CASSLSSTRQGVGETQYF. In nucleotides, the CDR3 is TGTGCCAGCAGTTTATCGAGTACCCGCCAGGGCGTAGGAGAGACCCAGTACTTC.

The genes are TRBV5-1 and TRBJ2-5; no clear D gene. The CDR3 has 14 residues. V was trimmed by 4 bases and J by 1 base, leaving 11 bases between them. Germline lookup yields CDR1 SGHRS and CDR2 YFSETQ. The CDR3 bases are TGCGCCAGCAGCCTATCAACTCTCCAAGAGACCCAGTACTTC. This codes for CASSLSTLQETQYF. The full variable domain, in which reference TRBV5-1 and TRBJ2-5 provide the parts outside the CDR3, is KAGVTQTPRYLIKTRGQQVTLSCSPISGHRSVSWYQQTPGQGLQFLFEYFSETQRNKGNFPGRFSGRQFSNSRSEMNVSTLELGDSALYLCASSLSTLQETQYFGPGTRLLVL.

Notes on this clone: Different DNA sequences within this sample yield the same CDR3. The chain uses TRBV5-1 and TRBJ1-1, with D hard to call. Trimming stripped 1 base from V and 1 base from J, with 5 bases between. Germline V gene data show CDR1 as SGHRS and CDR2 as YFSETQ. This CDR3 contains 13 residues. CDR3 in DNA: TGCGCCAGCAGCTTGACAGAGAACACTGAAGCTTTCTTT. Translating gives CASSLTENTEAFF.

The genes are TRBV6-1 and TRBJ1-1, with TRBD1 as a possible D gene (5 bases). Trimming removed 7 bases at V and 0 bases at J, with 12 bases between. CDR1 and CDR2 (germline): MNHNS, SASEGT. This CDR3 has 14 amino acids. The CDR3 protein is CASTTGGVNTEAFF. DNA of the CDR3: TGTGCCAGCACCACAGGAGGGGTGAACACTGAAGCTTTCTTT.

The chain is built from TRBV9 and TRBJ2-1; tentatively, D is TRBD2 (6 bases). Trimming pared 2 bases from V and 0 bases from J, leaving 6 bases between. Looked up from germline, CDR1 is SGDLS and CDR2 is YYNGEE. This CDR3 is 14 amino acids long. CDR3 protein: CASSVSGSYNEQFF. The CDR3 nucleotides are TGTGCCAGCAGCGTTAGCGGCTCCTACAATGAGCAGTTCTTC.